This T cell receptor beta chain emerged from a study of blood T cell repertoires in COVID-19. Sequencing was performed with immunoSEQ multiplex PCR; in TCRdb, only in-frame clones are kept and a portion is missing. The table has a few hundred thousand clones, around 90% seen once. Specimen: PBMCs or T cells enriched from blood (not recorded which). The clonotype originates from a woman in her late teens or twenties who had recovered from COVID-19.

CDR3 in amino acids: CASSLVGRGTEAFF. CDR3 nucleotides: TGTGCCAGCAGCCTTGTGGGCAGGGGCACTGAAGCTTTCTTT. This chain connects TRBV7-8 to TRBJ1-1; D possibly corresponds to TRBD1 (6 bases). V was cut by 5 bases and J by 4 bases, with 14 bases left in between. This CDR3 spans 14 amino acids. CDR1 is SGHVS, CDR2 FQNEAQ, per germline. The whole variable domain, filled in from reference TRBV7-8 and TRBJ1-1, reads GAGVSQSPRYKVAKRGQDVALRCDPISGHVSLFWYQQALGQGPEFLTYFQNEAQLDKSGLPSDRFFAERPEGSVSTLKIQRTQQEDSAVYLCASSLVGRGTEAFFGQGTRLTVV.